This T cell receptor beta chain was profiled in a study of blood T cell repertoires in COVID-19. Study in general: Samples taken during acute and convalescent COVID-19 were collected in the United States, Italy and Spain.

As originally analysed: By means of reference gene primer amplification, nucleated cell counts were estimated. Sequenced by immunoSEQ multiplex PCR; TCRdb stores in-frame clones only, minus some. V and J calls and clone size come straight from that table; D and trimming were deduced from the DNA. The repertoire includes 160,000 or so clones, roughly 78% of them detected once, and about 6.5% sits in the top ten. The length of the CDR3 is 15 residues. Per germline, CDR1 SEHNR and CDR2 FQNEAQ (reference sequence). Trimming stripped 4 bases from V and 4 bases from J, with 16 bases between. This clonotype was obtained from a man aged 65-85 years with active or convalescent COVID-19. Source material: peripheral blood. The chain uses TRBV7-9 and TRBJ1-2; D perhaps matches TRBD1 (6 bases). Here the CDR3 DNA reads TGTGCCAGCAGCTCTTCAGCTGGGGGCGGCTATGGCTACACCTTC. This sequence encodes CASSSSAGGGYGYTF.